The T cell receptor (beta chain) under discussion was sequenced for a study of T-cell reconstitution after alpha-beta-depleted transplantation in children. Study-wide results and limits: Reportedly, only several hundred clones from non-depleted graft cells drove alpha-beta T-cell counts at about two months. Newly made T cells mostly supplied T-cell counts and diversity one year after transplant. Some patients showed high day-60 TCRbeta diversity, which derived from surviving recipient T cells and thymic progenitors.

This clonotype has at least ten counts. Its matching antigen is unknown. Unique molecular identifiers were used to barcode this TCRbeta library. Via MiXCR, TCRdb re-called the PCR reads, giving one row per CDR3 protein. Seen here are roughly 15,000 distinct CDR3 sequences, around 5.8% observed once, and the top ten hold around 6.9%. Trimming at V came to 3 bases and at J to 3 bases, leaving 2 bases not matched to a gene. This CDR3 has 13 residues. Per germline, CDR1 LNHNV and CDR2 YYDKDF (reference sequence). Source: PBMCs, taken before TCRalphabeta/CD19-depleted stem cell transplant. The gene calls are TRBV15 and TRBJ2-7, with 7 bases lining up with TRBD1. This TCR derives from a boy aged 5 to 17 with acute lymphoblastic leukemia, due to receive a stem cell transplant. This CDR3 is CATSRGQNYEQYF. The CDR3 bases are TGTGCCACCAGCAGGGGACAGAACTACGAGCAGTACTTC.